This T cell receptor (beta chain) was found in a study of spatial heterogeneity in lung cancer. Study-level information: 72 TRACERx patients with early, untreated non-small cell lung cancer donated samples. Follow-up PBMC specimens underwent sequencing when available; their median timing was approximately 22 months after resection.

The presence of a unique molecular identifier marked each TCR cDNA molecule. TCRdb independently ran MiXCR on the 5' RACE reads; one entry per CDR3 protein. The sample lists 51,000 or so distinct CDR3 sequences, roughly 7.4% occurring once. Time point described: blood at routine non-recurrence follow-up after resection. Researchers sequenced whole RNA taken from tumor, nontumor lung or frozen PBMC without sorting. CDR3 length equals 16 residues. Germline V gives CDR1 MDHEN, CDR2 SYDVKM. V lost 2 bases, J lost 4 bases, and 17 bases lay in between. This clonotype was seen many times. This chain joins TRBV28 and TRBJ1-2; no firm D call. The origin of this receptor is a female donor with early-stage non-small cell lung cancer. The sample here was PBMCs, taken at follow-up. This CDR3 reads CASSLLGVSGSYGYTF. The CDR3 DNA reads as TGTGCCAGCAGTTTACTTGGGGTGAGCGGTTCCTATGGCTACACCTTC.